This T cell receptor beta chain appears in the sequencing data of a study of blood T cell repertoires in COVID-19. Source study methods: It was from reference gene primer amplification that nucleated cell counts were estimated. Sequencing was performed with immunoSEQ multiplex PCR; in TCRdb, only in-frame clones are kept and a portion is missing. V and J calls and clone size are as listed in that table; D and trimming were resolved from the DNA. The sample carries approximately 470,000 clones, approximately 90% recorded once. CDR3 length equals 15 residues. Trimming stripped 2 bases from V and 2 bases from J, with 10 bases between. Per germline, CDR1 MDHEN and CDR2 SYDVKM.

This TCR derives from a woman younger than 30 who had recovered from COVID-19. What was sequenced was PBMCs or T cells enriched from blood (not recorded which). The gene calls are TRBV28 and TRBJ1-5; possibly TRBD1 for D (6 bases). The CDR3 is CASSLRGLRNQPQHF. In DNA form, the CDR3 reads TGTGCCAGCAGTTTAAGGGGGTTGCGCAATCAGCCCCAGCATTTT.